Reported below is one T cell receptor (beta chain). No antigen is known for it. These data come from a study of blood T cells in healthy people across ages. Study-level points and caveats: Any conclusive comparison of naive versus antigen-experienced cells was prevented by using unsorted PBMCs.

With 5 bases removed from V and 2 bases from J, the gap between germline ends came to 13 bases. CDR3 length: 13 amino acids. CDR1 is DFQATT and CDR2 is SNEGSKA in the germline V gene (reference sequence). Together with a sample-barcoded 5' primer, a J-beta primer mix was included in a second PCR lasting 7 to 11 cycles. TCRdb re-derived calls from the 5' RACE reads in MiXCR, one entry per CDR3 protein. Found here are around 2 million distinct CDR3 sequences, 35% to 50% of them singletons; the top ten hold under 25%. The chain joins TRBV20-1 to TRBJ2-7; D remains ambiguous. The sequenced sample consisted of blood. The TCR sequence derives from a human donor in good health. The CDR3 coding sequence is TGCAGTGCTGCCGGGCCCAACCCCTACGAGCAGTACTTC. Translating it yields CSAAGPNPYEQYF.